This TCR beta chain was recorded in a study of brain metastases from non-small cell lung cancer. TCRdb's copy holds only in-frame clones and misses some; the assay was immunoSEQ multiplex PCR. The data hold over 1,400 clones, with around 85% observed a single time. Source material: tissue from a brain metastasis. All receptors come from a donor at least 40 years old with non-small cell lung cancer.

The rearrangement links TRBV27 to TRBJ1-1, with D uncertain. The CDR3 extends over 12 amino acids. Germline assignment: CDR1 MNHEY and CDR2 SMNVEV (reference sequence). V dropped 6 bases and J dropped 3 bases, with 8 bases sitting between them. The CDR3 spells CASRSPDTEAFF. The CDR3 region has the DNA TGTGCCAGCAGATCGCCGGACACTGAAGCTTTCTTT.